Shown below are 24 T cell receptor beta chains from a single sample sequenced in a study of Graves' ophthalmopathy and Graves' hyperthyroidism. The authors amplified TCR beta CDR3 regions, and they did so from RNA transcripts for repertoire sequencing. After a first-round RT-PCR with HTBI primers, a second-round multiplex PCR was run. TCRdb reanalysed the multiplex PCR reads using MiXCR and keeps one entry per CDR3 protein. The sample has around 1,000,000 distinct CDR3 sequences; roughly two fifths are singletons. The sequenced material came from peripheral blood or thyroid tissue (not recorded which). The receptors stem from an adult man with Graves' hyperthyroidism.

The chain uses TRBV7-3 and TRBJ2-5; D is undetermined. The J call may not be correct, given that the DNA end is closer to TRBJ2-7. The germline V gene encodes CDR1 SGHTA and CDR2 FQGTGA. The CDR3 loop spans 14 amino acids. The CDR3 sequence: CASSQSIPGAEQYF. CDR3 in DNA: TGTGCCAGCAGCCAAAGTATCCCCGGAGCCGAGCAGTACTTC.

The J gene is TRBJ1-6, the V gene TRBV9, with 7 bases matching TRBD1. The CDR3 loop spans 17 amino acids. The junction had 13 bases not matched to a gene; V was cut back by 5 bases and J by 5 bases. Germline V lookup: CDR1 SGDLS, CDR2 YYNGEE. The CDR3 DNA sequence: TGTGCCAGCAGTCTTCGACAGGGCCCGTATAATAATTCACCCCTCCACTTT. It codes for CASSLRQGPYNNSPLHF.

The chain links TRBV10-3 to TRBJ2-7; TRBD1 aligns across 10 bases. The CDR3 is 16 amino acids. The ends lost 8 bases at V and 1 base at J; junction bases unmatched: 11. CDR1 and CDR2 from the germline V gene are ENHRY and SYGVKD. Written as DNA, the CDR3 is TGTGCCATCCAACAGGACAGGGGGACACAATCCTACGAGCAGTACTTC. This translates into CAIQQDRGTQSYEQYF.

As concerns this clonotype: This may arise from a read error, as a much more abundant clone is one base away. CDR3 DNA: TGTGCCAGCAGCTTAGAAGGACCCCGACAGGACGCCGGGGAGCTGTTTTTT. Protein: CASSLEGPRQDAGELFF. The chain carries TRBV7-2 and TRBJ2-2; possible D gene TRBD1, 6 bases. The V end was cut by 1 base, the J end by 6 bases, with 18 bases between. The CDR3 is 17 amino acids. Germline-derived CDR1 and CDR2 are SGHTA and FQGNSA.

Comments on this clonotype: A read error may explain this, as a much larger clone is one base away. This chain connects TRBV19 to TRBJ2-5; 7 bases map to TRBD2. The germline V gene has CDR1 LNHDA and CDR2 SQIVND (reference sequence). This CDR3 has 14 amino acids. J was trimmed by 4 bases and V by 5 bases; bases with no gene match: 7. CDR3 sequence: CASSQRRELETQYF. DNA of the CDR3: TGTGCCAGTAGTCAGAGGCGGGAGTTAGAGACCCAGTACTTC.

The V call is TRBV28, the J call TRBJ1-2, with D maybe TRBD1 (5 bases). Germline-derived CDR1 and CDR2 are MDHEN and SYDVKM. Trimming removed 2 bases at V and 5 bases at J, with 15 bases between. CDR3 length: 15 amino acids. The CDR3 nucleotides are TGTGCCAGCAGTTTACCCCCGACAGAGCTGTATGGCTACACCTTC. Its protein is CASSLPPTELYGYTF.

The sample holds many counts of this clonotype. This chain links TRBV12-3 or TRBV12-4 with TRBJ1-6; no firm D call. The CDR3 has 12 residues. Trimming removed 5 bases from V and 7 bases from J, with 6 bases in between. The CDR3, as DNA: TGTGCCAGCAGTGTGCAGAATTCACCCCTCCACTTT. The encoded protein is CASSVQNSPLHF.

The gene calls are TRBV20-1 and TRBJ1-5; D is unresolved. V lost 3 bases to trimming and J lost 2 bases, with 17 bases between them. The CDR3 is made up of 16 amino acids. CDR1 is DFQATT and CDR2 is SNEGSKA in the germline V gene (reference sequence). In nucleotides, the CDR3 is TGCAGTGCTAGTTTCCAGTTTAAATTAGGCAATCAGCCCCAGCATTTT. It codes for CSASFQFKLGNQPQHF.

This clonotype was seen many times. V is TRBV25-1 and J is TRBJ2-6, with no clear D. Per germline, CDR1 MGHDK and CDR2 SYGVNS. V was cut by 3 bases and J by 1 base, with 4 bases left in between. The CDR3 length is 14 residues. The DNA for the CDR3 is TGTGCCAGCAGTGAGCTTTCTGGGGCCAACGTCCTGACTTTC. Its translation: CASSELSGANVLTF.

The chain employs TRBV5-1 and TRBJ2-2; D perhaps matches TRBD1 (5 bases). The germline V gene encodes CDR1 SGHRS and CDR2 YFSETQ. V was pared by 2 bases and J by 4 bases, with 15 bases between. The CDR3 length is 16 residues. The CDR3 spells CASSFEGRVGTGELFF. CDR3 in DNA: TGCGCCAGCAGCTTTGAAGGCAGGGTTGGCACCGGGGAGCTGTTTTTT.

This clonotype has a count of ten or more. The chain joins TRBV14 to TRBJ1-2; no clear D gene. In germline, CDR1 is SGHDN, CDR2 FVKESK. The CDR3 runs to 14 residues. Trimming stripped 0 bases from V and 7 bases from J, with 12 bases between. CDR3 sequence (DNA): TGTGCCAGCAGCCAAGAATTGTTCGGTGGTGGCTACACCTTC. Its protein is CASSQELFGGGYTF.

The CDR3 region has the DNA TGCAGCGTTGTAGGGGACACCGGGGAGCTGTTTTTT. The encoded protein is CSVVGDTGELFF. The rearrangement joins TRBV29-1 to TRBJ2-2, with TRBD1 as a possible D gene (5 bases). The CDR3 runs 12 residues. With 4 bases removed from V and 3 bases from J, the gap between germline ends came to 6 bases. Germline CDR1 SQVTM, CDR2 ANQGSEA.

V gene TRBV15 combines with J gene TRBJ1-1, with no clear D. V lost 1 base and J 3 bases, leaving 15 bases between the germline ends. CDR3 length: 16 amino acids. The germline CDR1 and CDR2 sequences are LNHNV and YYDKDF (reference sequence). The CDR3 reads CATSRVGVAGYTEAFF. The CDR3 bases are TGTGCCACCAGCAGAGTTGGGGTGGCTGGCTACACTGAAGCTTTCTTT.

As concerns this clonotype: At one end, the junction sequence differs from germline, possibly due to a read error. This sequence joins TRBV7-2 and TRBJ2-7; 8 nucleotides align to TRBD1. This CDR3 is built from 15 residues. The V gene's germline CDR1 is SGHTA and CDR2 FQGNSA. The CDR3 DNA sequence: TGTGCCAGCAGCTTACGGCCAGGGGGCGGCTACGAGCAGCACTTC. Residues: CASSLRPGGGYEQHF. Variable domain in full (rest from reference TRBV7-2 and TRBJ2-7): GAGVSQSPSNKVTEKGKDVELRCDPISGHTALYWYRQSLGQGLEFLIYFQGNSAPDKSGLPSDRFSAERTGGSVSTLTIQRTQQEDSAVYLCASSLRPGGGYEQHFGPGTRLTVT.

The sample holds a few counts of this clonotype. The V and J genes are TRBV6-5 and TRBJ2-5; a weak D match, TRBD2 (6 bases). The CDR3 has 13 amino acids. V was pared by 4 bases and J by 1 base, with 7 bases between. CDR1 and CDR2 (germline): MNHEY, SVGAGI. CDR3 DNA sequence: TGTGCCAGCAGTTGGAGGGGCCAAGAGACCCAGTACTTC. This codes for CASSWRGQETQYF.

This clonotype was recorded at least ten times. The chain is built from TRBV29-1 and TRBJ1-2; 9 bases fit TRBD1. There are 13 residues in the CDR3. The V segment lost 8 bases and the J segment 7 bases; nucleotides outside the gene matches: 11. Germline CDR1 reads SQVTM; CDR2 reads ANQGSEA. The CDR3 DNA sequence: TGCAGCTACCTGACAGGGGGTTCTTTTGGCTACACCTTC. Its translation is CSYLTGGSFGYTF.

This clonotype was counted ten times or more. The V call is TRBV29-1, the J call TRBJ1-1, with 7 bases matching TRBD1. The CDR3 loop spans 12 amino acids. Trimming took 7 bases from V and 6 from J; bases not matched to a gene: 8. The germline CDR1 and CDR2 sequences are SQVTM and ANQGSEA. The CDR3 sequence is CSAEGARAEAFF. The CDR3 DNA follows: TGCAGCGCCGAGGGGGCTCGCGCTGAAGCTTTCTTT.

This clonotype has at least ten counts. CDR3 residues: CASSVRDSIQPQHF. CDR3 sequence (DNA): TGTGCCAGCAGTGTCCGGGACAGTATTCAGCCCCAGCATTTT. The rearrangement joins TRBV6-5 to TRBJ1-5; TRBD1 matches 7 bases. Germline assignment: CDR1 MNHEY and CDR2 SVGAGI. The V segment lost 5 bases and the J segment 6 bases; nucleotides outside the gene matches: 7. CDR3 length: 14 residues.

This clonotype was found once. The rearrangement uses TRBV5-1 and TRBJ2-7; maybe TRBD2 (6 bases). V lost 4 bases, J lost 3 bases, and 23 bases lay in between. This CDR3 contains 17 residues. Germline CDR1 SGHRS, CDR2 YFSETQ. In DNA form, the CDR3 reads TGCGCCAGCAGCCCCGAGGGAGGAGGACGATATGGCTACGAGCAGTACTTC. Translated, it gives CASSPEGGGRYGYEQYF.

The table lists this clonotype with many counts. The chain joins TRBV11-2 to TRBJ2-5, with 11 bases aligning to TRBD2. CDR1 is SGHAT, CDR2 FQNNGV, per germline. Trimming at V came to 0 bases and at J to 4 bases, leaving 7 bases not matched to a gene. This CDR3 is built from 17 residues. CDR3 residues: CASSLDLGLAGRETQYF. The DNA for the CDR3 is TGTGCCAGCAGCTTAGATCTAGGACTAGCGGGCCGAGAGACCCAGTACTTC.

Concerning this clonotype itself: Since a much larger clone is just one base distant, this may be a read error. V gene TRBV4-3 combines with J gene TRBJ2-5; 7 nucleotides align to TRBD2. Germline CDR1 and CDR2: LGHNA and YSLEER. The CDR3 contains 17 residues. J lost 7 bases, V lost 4 bases, and 18 bases had no gene match. The CDR3 DNA is TGCGCCAGCAGCCCCCAGGGTCAAGCGGGGAGTCGAGGGACCCAGTACTTC. It is translated as CASSPQGQAGSRGTQYF.

The genes are TRBV7-2 and TRBJ1-4; D may be TRBD1 (6 bases). This CDR3 is built from 15 residues. V lost 3 bases, J lost 7 bases, and 15 bases lay in between. The V gene's germline CDR1 is SGHTA and CDR2 FQGNSA. The CDR3 is CASSLTGGSREKLFF. The CDR3 DNA reads TGTGCCAGCAGCTTGACAGGAGGAAGCCGTGAAAAACTGTTTTTT.

The chain is built from TRBV5-1 and TRBJ2-7, with a weak D call TRBD1 (7 bases). Germline values: CDR1 SGHRS, CDR2 YFSETQ. V gave up 4 bases and J gave up 4 bases, with 18 bases separating them. The CDR3 loop spans 15 amino acids. CDR3: CASSVAGGTAYEQYF. CDR3 nucleotides: TGCGCCAGCAGCGTCGCAGGGGGGACTGCATACGAGCAGTACTTC.

In its sample, this clonotype was seen many times. This sequence joins TRBV7-8 and TRBJ1-1, with D unclear. The ends were cut back, 2 bases at V and 0 bases at J, with 10 bases in the middle. The CDR3 length is 15 residues. CDR1 is SGHVS, CDR2 FQNEAQ, per germline. The DNA for the CDR3 is TGTGCCAGCAGCTTATTTTCGGAGATGAACACTGAAGCTTTCTTT. This sequence encodes CASSLFSEMNTEAFF.